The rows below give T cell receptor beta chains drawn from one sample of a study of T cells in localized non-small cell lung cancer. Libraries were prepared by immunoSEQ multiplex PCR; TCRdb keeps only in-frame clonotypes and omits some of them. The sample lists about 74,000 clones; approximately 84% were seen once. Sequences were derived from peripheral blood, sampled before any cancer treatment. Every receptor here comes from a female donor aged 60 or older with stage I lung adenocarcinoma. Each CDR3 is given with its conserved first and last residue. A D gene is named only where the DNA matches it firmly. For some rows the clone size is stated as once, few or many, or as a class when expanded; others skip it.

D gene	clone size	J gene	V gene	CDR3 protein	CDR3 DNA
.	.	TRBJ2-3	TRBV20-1	CSARREDTQYF	TGCAGTGCCCGTAGAGAAGATACGCAGTATTTT
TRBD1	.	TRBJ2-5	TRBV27	CASRTTGNRQETQYF	TGTGCCAGCAGGACGACAGGGAATAGACAAGAGACCCAGTACTTC
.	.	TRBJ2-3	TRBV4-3	CASSQDRGPTDTQYF	TGCGCCAGCAGCCAAGACAGGGGACCGACAGATACGCAGTATTTT
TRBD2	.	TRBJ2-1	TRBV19	CASSTRTGGRRSQFF	TGTGCCAGTAGTACCCGGACTGGCGGGAGGAGATCGCAGTTCTTC
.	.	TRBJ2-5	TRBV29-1	CSVGLSGETQYF	TGCAGCGTTGGTCTCTCGGGGGAGACCCAGTACTTC
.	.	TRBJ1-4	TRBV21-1	CASSSGVGIAEKLFF	TGTGCCAGCAGCAGTGGGGTCGGGATAGCTGAAAAACTGTTTTTT
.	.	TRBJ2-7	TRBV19	CASSITLSSYEQYF	TGTGCCAGTAGTATTACCCTTAGCTCCTACGAGCAGTACTTC
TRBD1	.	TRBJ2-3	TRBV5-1	CASREDRGTDTQYF	TGCGCCAGCAGGGAGGACAGGGGAACAGATACGCAGTATTTT
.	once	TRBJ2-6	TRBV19	CASSITVTRSGANVLTF	TGTGCCAGTAGTATAACGGTAACCCGCTCTGGGGCCAACGTCCTGACTTTC
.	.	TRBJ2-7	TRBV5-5	CASSLDRDPYEQYF	TGTGCCAGCAGCTTGGACAGGGACCCCTACGAGCAGTACTTC
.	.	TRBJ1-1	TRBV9	CASSVAKGVDTEAFF	TGTGCCAGCAGCGTAGCGAAAGGGGTAGACACTGAAGCTTTCTTT
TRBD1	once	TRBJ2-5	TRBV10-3	CAISEGTGNKETQYF	TGTGCCATCAGTGAAGGGACAGGGAACAAAGAGACCCAGTACTTC
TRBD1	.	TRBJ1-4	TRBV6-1	CASRHDRGHEKLFF	TGTGCCAGCAGGCACGACAGGGGGCACGAAAAACTGTTTTTT
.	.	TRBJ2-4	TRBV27	CASSSSGTRYF	TGTGCCAGCAGTTCGTCCGGGACAAGGTACTTC
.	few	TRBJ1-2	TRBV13	CASSFVGDSYGYTF	TGTGCCAGCAGCTTCGTAGGGGATAGCTATGGCTACACCTTC
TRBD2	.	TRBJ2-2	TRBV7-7	CATLGLAGVAGELFF	TGTGCCACCCTGGGGCTAGCGGGAGTCGCCGGGGAGCTGTTTTTT
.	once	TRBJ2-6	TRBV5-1	CASSYMAGSGANVLTF	TGCGCCAGCAGCTATATGGCGGGATCCGGGGCCAACGTCCTGACTTTC
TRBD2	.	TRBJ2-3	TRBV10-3	CAITSGGSTDTQYF	TGTGCCATCACCAGCGGGGGGAGCACAGATACGCAGTATTTT
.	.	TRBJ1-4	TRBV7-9	CASSSSRRGGGNEKLFF	TGTGCCAGCAGCTCCTCAAGGCGGGGAGGAGGTAATGAAAAACTGTTTTTT
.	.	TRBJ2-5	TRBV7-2	CASSLNLGTNQETQYF	TGTGCCAGCAGCTTAAATCTCGGCACAAACCAAGAGACCCAGTACTTC
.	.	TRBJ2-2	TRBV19	CAILGQTGELFF	TGTGCCATCTTGGGACAAACCGGGGAGCTGTTTTTT
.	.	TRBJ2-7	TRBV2	CASSGEWAVAYEQYF	TGTGCCAGCAGTGGGGAGTGGGCGGTTGCCTACGAGCAGTACTTC
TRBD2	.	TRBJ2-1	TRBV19	CASSRGGGRNPSSYNEQFF	TGTGCCAGTAGTAGGGGCGGGGGGCGAAACCCGAGCTCCTACAATGAGCAGTTCTTC
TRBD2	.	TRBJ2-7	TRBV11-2	CASSFAGGSEQYF	TGTGCCAGCAGCTTTGCGGGAGGGTCCGAGCAGTACTTC
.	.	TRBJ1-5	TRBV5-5	CASRPDINQPQHF	TGTGCCAGCAGACCCGACATCAATCAGCCCCAGCATTTT
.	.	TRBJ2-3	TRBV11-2	CASSLASLGRTDTQYF	TGTGCCAGCAGCTTAGCCTCTCTGGGCCGGACAGATACGCAGTATTTT
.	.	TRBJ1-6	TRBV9	CASSVGVGVYSYNSPLHF	TGTGCCAGCAGCGTAGGGGTGGGGGTCTACTCCTATAATTCACCCCTCCACTTT
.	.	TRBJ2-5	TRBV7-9	CASSLGGATIQETQYF	TGTGCCAGCAGCTTAGGGGGGGCCACGATTCAAGAGACCCAGTACTTC
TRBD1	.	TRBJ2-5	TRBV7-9	CASSPPGQGLRQYF	TGTGCCAGCAGCCCCCCGGGACAGGGCCTACGCCAGTACTTC
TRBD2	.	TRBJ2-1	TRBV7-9	CASSFETSGPPTDEQFF	TGTGCCAGCAGCTTCGAGACTAGCGGGCCGCCCACTGATGAGCAGTTCTTC
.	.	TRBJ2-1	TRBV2	CASSAGPHNEQFF	TGTGCCAGCAGTGCGGGGCCTCACAATGAGCAGTTCTTC
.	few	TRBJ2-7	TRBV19	CASRATGTYEQYF	TGTGCCAGTAGAGCTACAGGGACTTACGAGCAGTACTTC
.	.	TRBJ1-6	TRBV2	CASSEGTEYNSPLHF	TGTGCCAGCAGTGAAGGGACAGAGTATAATTCACCCCTCCACTTT
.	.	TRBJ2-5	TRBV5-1	CASSLVGVDQETQYF	TGCGCCAGCAGCTTGGTCGGGGTAGACCAAGAGACCCAGTACTTC
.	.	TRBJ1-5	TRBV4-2	CASSQDRASGREPQHF	TGTGCCAGCAGCCAAGATCGAGCCTCCGGGAGGGAGCCCCAGCATTTT
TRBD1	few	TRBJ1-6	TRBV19	CASSTPRDSLNSPLHF	TGTGCCAGTAGTACGCCCAGGGACAGCTTAAATTCACCCCTCCACTTT
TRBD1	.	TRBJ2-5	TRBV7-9	CASSLSSGGQETQYF	TGTGCCAGCAGCTTAAGTTCAGGGGGCCAAGAGACCCAGTACTTC
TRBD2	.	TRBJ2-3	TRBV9	CASSLLAGGRDTQYF	TGTGCCAGCAGCCTCCTAGCGGGGGGGAGGGATACGCAGTATTTT
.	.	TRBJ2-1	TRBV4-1	CASSQASLNSYNEQFF	TGCGCCAGCAGCCAAGCTAGCCTGAACTCCTACAATGAGCAGTTCTTC
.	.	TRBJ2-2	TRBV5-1	CASSSGRSGLYTGELFF	TGCGCCAGCAGCTCCGGGAGAAGCGGACTCTACACCGGGGAGCTGTTTTTT
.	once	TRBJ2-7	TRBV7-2	CASSLRAWTVGYEQYF	TGTGCCAGCAGCTTAAGGGCATGGACTGTAGGCTACGAGCAGTACTTC
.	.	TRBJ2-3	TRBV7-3	CASSFEGDTQYF	TGTGCCAGCAGCTTTGAGGGAGATACGCAGTATTTT